The 11 T cell receptor beta chains below were found in one sample sequenced in a study of T cells in Graves' hyperthyroidism and ophthalmopathy. Authors of the study amplified TCR beta CDR3 regions from RNA transcripts. The TCR CDR3 first-round RT-PCR relied on the HTBI primer set. TCRdb re-derived calls from the multiplex PCR reads in MiXCR, one entry per CDR3 protein. The sample has 650,000 to 750,000 distinct CDR3 sequences, around 15% seen once. The sequenced material came from blood. The receptors originated from a young woman with Graves' hyperthyroidism.

The chain recombines TRBV11-2 with TRBJ2-2; maybe TRBD2 (5 bases). CDR1 SGHAT and CDR2 FQNNGV come from the germline V gene. The ends were cut back, 3 bases at V and 0 bases at J, with 8 bases in the middle. The CDR3 contains 15 residues. CDR3 sequence (DNA): TGTGCCAGCAGCTTGCGGGCGCCGAACACCGGGGAGCTGTTTTTT. It encodes CASSLRAPNTGELFF.

This clonotype was found many times. The chain recombines TRBV6-1 with TRBJ2-1; maybe TRBD2 (6 bases). V was trimmed by 8 bases and J by 5 bases, leaving 13 bases between them. The CDR3 runs 13 residues. Germline loops: CDR1 MNHNS, CDR2 SASEGT. CDR3 sequence (DNA): TGTGCCAGCTTGGCTAGCGATAACAATGAGCAGTTCTTC. Its translation is CASLASDNNEQFF.

This clonotype has only one observation. This chain links TRBV12-3 or TRBV12-4 with TRBJ1-4; weak D call: TRBD1 (6 bases). The CDR3 has 15 residues. Trimming took 6 bases from V and 4 from J, leaving 15 bases between them. CDR3 residues: CASSGAGVINEKLFF. CDR3 nucleotide sequence: TGTGCCAGCAGCGGCGCAGGGGTGATTAATGAAAAACTGTTTTTT.

The rearrangement links TRBV15 to TRBJ2-1; 10 bases agree with TRBD2. The CDR3 loop spans 18 amino acids. Unmatched junction bases numbered 10, after V lost 0 bases and J lost 5 bases. Per germline, CDR1 LNHNV and CDR2 YYDKDF (reference sequence). For the CDR3, the DNA is TGTGCCACCAGCAGAGAGGTGTTAGCGGGAGGTCGTAACAATGAGCAGTTCTTC. Amino acids: CATSREVLAGGRNNEQFF.

This clonotype appeared many times. The rearrangement joins TRBV7-2 to TRBJ2-1; TRBD2 matches at 10 bases. Trimming cost V 1 base and J 2 bases; bases outside gene matches: 2. CDR1 and CDR2 from the germline V gene are SGHTA and FQGNSA. This CDR3 has 16 amino acids. The CDR3 nucleotides read TGTGCCAGCAGCTTAGGACTAGCGGGCCCCTACAATGAGCAGTTCTTC. Encoded protein: CASSLGLAGPYNEQFF.

This clonotype was counted ten times or more. This sequence joins TRBV7-3 and TRBJ2-1; 15 nucleotides line up with TRBD2. The CDR3 spans 16 residues. V trimming: 2 bases; J trimming: 6 bases; junction bases outside the gene matches: 2. The germline V gene has CDR1 SGHTA and CDR2 FQGTGA. CDR3 region: CASSLSGLAGGNEQFF. CDR3 in DNA: TGTGCCAGCAGCTTATCGGGACTAGCGGGAGGCAATGAGCAGTTCTTC.

This sequence joins TRBV6-1 and TRBJ2-1; TRBD2 aligns across 12 bases. V was pared by 5 bases and J by 10 bases, with 12 bases of the junction left unmatched. CDR1 and CDR2 (germline): MNHNS, SASEGT. The CDR3 totals 16 residues. CDR3: CASSSDLAGGTTEQFF. CDR3 coding DNA: TGTGCCAGCAGTTCCGATCTAGCGGGAGGGACGACCGAGCAGTTCTTC.

The chain links TRBV6-4 to TRBJ1-1; 7 bases line up with TRBD1. J gave up 4 bases and V 2 bases, and 4 bases lay outside the gene matches. CDR1 MRHNA and CDR2 SNTAGT come from the germline V gene. The CDR3 contains 14 residues. The CDR3 loop reads CASSDTDRATEAFF. The CDR3 DNA follows: TGTGCCAGCAGTGACACCGACAGGGCCACTGAAGCTTTCTTT.

V usage is TRBV9 and J usage is TRBJ1-2; 7 bases match TRBD1. The CDR3 loop spans 17 amino acids. Germline V gives CDR1 SGDLS, CDR2 YYNGEE. Trimming at V came to 3 bases and at J to 4 bases, leaving 15 bases not matched to a gene. Here the CDR3 reads CASSARRQGTARYGYTF. CDR3 bases: TGTGCCAGCAGCGCACGTCGACAGGGTACTGCTCGCTATGGCTACACCTTC.

This clonotype has just a few counts. The chain links TRBV5-6 to TRBJ2-5; TRBD2 matches at 7 bases. After removal of 4 bases from V and 3 bases from J, the junction contained 9 bases not matched to a gene. The CDR3 is 15 residues long. CDR1 and CDR2 (germline): SGHDT, YYEEEE. The CDR3 here is CASSPRGGPKETQYF. For the CDR3, the DNA is TGTGCCAGCAGCCCCCGGGGAGGGCCTAAAGAGACCCAGTACTTC.

The gene calls are TRBV10-1 and TRBJ2-1; D not resolved. V gave up 8 bases and J gave up 8 bases, with 19 bases separating them. Looked up from germline, CDR1 is WNHNN and CDR2 is SYGVQD (reference sequence). The CDR3 extends over 14 amino acids. The DNA of the CDR3 is TGCGCCAGCTTCCAGCGCGGCGGCTGCTATGAGCAGTTCTTC. Amino acids: CASFQRGGCYEQFF.